This T cell receptor (beta chain) was sequenced in a study of CD8 T cells in Susac syndrome. Study-level points and caveats: TCR sequencing and HLA analysis covered a relatively small number of individuals.

TCR beta from blood CD8+ and CD4+ T cells was sequenced. FACS was used to enrich TEMRA cells, whereas the CD8+ and CD4+ T cells were obtained by negative isolation. A remark on this clonotype: The antigen is unknown.

The CDR3 totals 12 residues. Germline V lookup: CDR1 SNHLY, CDR2 FYNNEI. Trimming took 1 base from V and 4 from J, leaving 2 bases between them. The RNA, about 0.5 to 1 ug, was put through reverse transcription using random hexamers. Across 54 Vbeta and 13 Jbeta, TCR beta CDR3 was amplified with immunoSEQ multiplex PCR. Each CDR3 protein gets one entry after TCRdb re-called the immunoSEQ multiplex PCR reads with MiXCR. The sample includes roughly 330,000 distinct CDR3 sequences, around 92% seen only once; the top ten take approximately 0.065%. The V and J genes are TRBV2 and TRBJ1-3; D gene uncertain. The TCR originated in a human donor with multiple sclerosis. The sample comprised CD4+ T cells from PBMCs. Here the CDR3 reads CASSEGGNTIYF. CDR3 sequence (DNA): TGTGCCAGCAGTGAAGGGGGAAACACCATATATTTT.